This is a list of T cell receptor beta chains from one sample in a study of T-cell reconstitution after alpha-beta-depleted transplantation in children. One entry per CDR3 protein results from TCRdb running MiXCR on the PCR reads. The sample gives approximately 500,000 distinct CDR3 sequences, roughly a tenth of which show up once; 2% to 2.5% is in the top ten. The material sequenced was PBMCs, taken before TCRalphabeta/CD19-depleted stem cell transplant. The receptor source for this set is a child between 2 and 9 years old with inherited bone marrow failure, due to receive a stem cell transplant. CDR3s include the opening cysteine and the closing phenylalanine or tryptophan. Each record gives: clone size, D gene, V gene, J gene, CDR3 protein, CDR3 DNA. The D gene is left open where the match is weak. Not all rows give a size; the values are once, few, many and, for expanded clones, a class.

clone size: few
D gene: -
V gene: TRBV7-9
J gene: TRBJ2-1
CDR3 protein: CASSLAVQGMQFF
CDR3 DNA: TGTGCCAGCAGCTTAGCGGTGCAGGGAATGCAGTTCTTC

clone size: many
D gene: -
V gene: TRBV5-6
J gene: TRBJ2-5
CDR3 protein: CASSLELAQETQYF
CDR3 DNA: TGTGCCAGCAGCTTGGAACTAGCCCAAGAGACCCAGTACTTC

clone size: -
D gene: -
V gene: TRBV20-1
J gene: TRBJ2-1
CDR3 protein: CSAQGYQRAYNEQFF
CDR3 DNA: TGCAGTGCCCAGGGTTATCAGCGGGCTTACAATGAGCAGTTCTTC

clone size: -
D gene: TRBD1
V gene: TRBV4-2
J gene: TRBJ1-2
CDR3 protein: CASSQNGQGLYGYTF
CDR3 DNA: TGTGCCAGCAGCCAGAACGGACAGGGCCTCTATGGCTACACCTTC

clone size: many
D gene: -
V gene: TRBV28
J gene: TRBJ2-3
CDR3 protein: CASSLYPRDIPHGAQYF
CDR3 DNA: TGTGCCAGCAGTTTATACCCTCGGGACATCCCGCACGGTGCGCAGTATTTT

clone size: many
D gene: -
V gene: TRBV28
J gene: TRBJ1-1
CDR3 protein: CASSTGFTEAFF
CDR3 DNA: TGTGCCAGCAGTACAGGGTTCACTGAAGCTTTCTTT

clone size: many
D gene: -
V gene: TRBV9
J gene: TRBJ2-3
CDR3 protein: CASSVGSLSPPPTQDTQYF
CDR3 DNA: TGTGCCAGCAGCGTGGGCAGCTTAAGCCCACCACCCACCCAAGATACGCAGTATTTT

clone size: many
D gene: -
V gene: TRBV19
J gene: TRBJ2-1
CDR3 protein: CASSIEGSSYNEQFF
CDR3 DNA: TGTGCCAGTAGTATAGAAGGGAGCTCCTACAATGAGCAGTTCTTC

clone size: many
D gene: TRBD2
V gene: TRBV12-3/TRBV12-4
J gene: TRBJ2-1
CDR3 protein: CASSLRLAGKNEQFF
CDR3 DNA: TGTGCCAGCAGTTTAAGACTAGCGGGGAAGAATGAGCAGTTCTTC

clone size: few
D gene: TRBD2
V gene: TRBV20-1
J gene: TRBJ2-1
CDR3 protein: CSARNPTSGVLNEQFF
CDR3 DNA: TGCAGTGCTAGAAACCCAACTAGCGGGGTCCTCAATGAGCAGTTCTTC

clone size: many
D gene: -
V gene: TRBV4-3
J gene: TRBJ1-5
CDR3 protein: CASSQDLGSIGNQPQHF
CDR3 DNA: TGCGCCAGCAGCCAAGATCTGGGAAGTATAGGCAATCAGCCCCAGCATTTT

clone size: many
D gene: -
V gene: TRBV20-1
J gene: TRBJ2-1
CDR3 protein: CSASLAANEQFF
CDR3 DNA: TGCAGCGCGTCCTTAGCGGCGAATGAGCAGTTCTTC

clone size: many
D gene: TRBD2
V gene: TRBV7-2
J gene: TRBJ2-1
CDR3 protein: CASSSDSGSDEQFF
CDR3 DNA: TGTGCCAGCAGCTCGGATAGCGGGAGCGATGAGCAGTTCTTC

clone size: many
D gene: -
V gene: TRBV19
J gene: TRBJ1-4
CDR3 protein: CASSSGLQNEKLFF
CDR3 DNA: TGTGCCAGTAGTTCGGGACTTCAGAATGAAAAACTGTTTTTT

clone size: many
D gene: TRBD2
V gene: TRBV6-5
J gene: TRBJ2-7
CDR3 protein: CASGSSGRLGEQYF
CDR3 DNA: TGTGCCAGCGGTTCTAGCGGGAGATTGGGGGAGCAGTACTTC

clone size: many
D gene: TRBD2
V gene: TRBV13
J gene: TRBJ2-3
CDR3 protein: CASTPGLAGGQAQYF
CDR3 DNA: TGTGCCAGCACCCCGGGGCTAGCGGGAGGGCAGGCGCAGTATTTT

clone size: many
D gene: -
V gene: TRBV5-6
J gene: TRBJ2-1
CDR3 protein: CASSLWDPSSYNEQFF
CDR3 DNA: TGTGCCAGCAGCTTGTGGGACCCCAGCTCCTACAATGAGCAGTTCTTC

clone size: many
D gene: -
V gene: TRBV18
J gene: TRBJ2-7
CDR3 protein: CASSPPSSYEQYF
CDR3 DNA: TGTGCCAGCAGCCCCCCATCTAGCTACGAGCAGTACTTC

clone size: many
D gene: -
V gene: TRBV9
J gene: TRBJ1-2
CDR3 protein: CASSAWTSNYGYTF
CDR3 DNA: TGTGCCAGCAGCGCTTGGACATCTAACTATGGCTACACCTTC

clone size: many
D gene: TRBD1
V gene: TRBV10-3
J gene: TRBJ1-2
CDR3 protein: CAISDVRPDRVYGYTF
CDR3 DNA: TGTGCCATCAGTGATGTACGTCCGGACAGGGTCTATGGCTACACCTTC

clone size: -
D gene: TRBD1
V gene: TRBV24-1
J gene: TRBJ2-7
CDR3 protein: CATSDPRGTGGYEQYF
CDR3 DNA: TGTGCCACCAGTGACCCAAGGGGGACAGGGGGCTACGAGCAGTACTTC

clone size: few
D gene: TRBD1
V gene: TRBV12-3/TRBV12-4
J gene: TRBJ1-1
CDR3 protein: CASTRTGRTEAFF
CDR3 DNA: TGTGCCAGCACCCGGACAGGGAGGACTGAAGCTTTCTTT

clone size: -
D gene: -
V gene: TRBV7-9
J gene: TRBJ2-7
CDR3 protein: CASSSAPRTPAEQYF
CDR3 DNA: TGTGCCAGCAGCTCGGCCCCCCGGACCCCCGCTGAGCAGTACTTC

clone size: many
D gene: -
V gene: TRBV20-1
J gene: TRBJ2-1
CDR3 protein: CSAYPGTGNNEQFF
CDR3 DNA: TGCAGTGCGTACCCCGGGACGGGGAACAATGAGCAGTTCTTC

clone size: many
D gene: -
V gene: TRBV11-3
J gene: TRBJ2-1
CDR3 protein: CASSSLFDGSSYNEQFF
CDR3 DNA: TGTGCCAGCAGCTCCCTCTTCGACGGGAGCTCCTACAATGAGCAGTTCTTC

clone size: -
D gene: TRBD2
V gene: TRBV20-1
J gene: TRBJ2-2
CDR3 protein: CSARVAGAGELFF
CDR3 DNA: TGCAGTGCTAGAGTAGCGGGGGCCGGGGAGCTGTTTTTT

clone size: many
D gene: TRBD1
V gene: TRBV4-1
J gene: TRBJ2-3
CDR3 protein: CASSQGTGSKTDTQYF
CDR3 DNA: TGCGCCAGCAGCCAAGGGACAGGGAGTAAAACAGATACGCAGTATTTT

clone size: -
D gene: -
V gene: TRBV28
J gene: TRBJ2-1
CDR3 protein: CASTVGGEQFF
CDR3 DNA: TGTGCCAGCACCGTAGGCGGGGAGCAGTTCTTC

clone size: many
D gene: TRBD2
V gene: TRBV6-5
J gene: TRBJ2-2
CDR3 protein: CSSRSPGLLNTGELFF
CDR3 DNA: TGCTCCAGCAGGTCACCGGGACTACTTAACACCGGGGAGCTGTTTTTT

clone size: many
D gene: -
V gene: TRBV29-1
J gene: TRBJ2-5
CDR3 protein: CSVEIGATEYF
CDR3 DNA: TGCAGCGTTGAAATCGGTGCGACAGAGTACTTC

clone size: -
D gene: TRBD2
V gene: TRBV20-1
J gene: TRBJ2-1
CDR3 protein: CSARSTSGRSYNEQFF
CDR3 DNA: TGCAGTGCTAGATCAACTAGCGGACGCTCCTACAATGAGCAGTTCTTC

clone size: -
D gene: -
V gene: TRBV6-2/TRBV6-3
J gene: TRBJ1-5
CDR3 protein: CASSWIPGLDQPQHF
CDR3 DNA: TGTGCCAGCAGTTGGATCCCGGGATTGGATCAGCCCCAGCATTTT

clone size: many
D gene: -
V gene: TRBV25-1
J gene: TRBJ2-1
CDR3 protein: CASSESWGRVSDNEQFF
CDR3 DNA: TGTGCCAGCAGTGAATCGTGGGGAAGGGTGTCCGACAATGAGCAGTTCTTC

clone size: -
D gene: TRBD2
V gene: TRBV12-3/TRBV12-4
J gene: TRBJ2-1
CDR3 protein: CASSRGGLLAGAHNEQFF
CDR3 DNA: TGTGCCAGCAGTCGGGGTGGGTTACTAGCGGGAGCCCACAATGAGCAGTTCTTC

clone size: few
D gene: TRBD2
V gene: TRBV27
J gene: TRBJ2-3
CDR3 protein: CASSTRTSASTDTQYF
CDR3 DNA: TGTGCCAGCAGTACCAGAACTAGCGCGAGCACAGATACGCAGTATTTT

clone size: -
D gene: -
V gene: TRBV5-4
J gene: TRBJ2-5
CDR3 protein: CASGLVLHQETQYF
CDR3 DNA: TGTGCCAGCGGCCTGGTCCTTCACCAAGAGACCCAGTACTTC

clone size: many
D gene: -
V gene: TRBV29-1
J gene: TRBJ2-5
CDR3 protein: CSVRRQVVQETQYF
CDR3 DNA: TGCAGCGTCCGAAGACAGGTCGTCCAAGAGACCCAGTACTTC

clone size: -
D gene: -
V gene: TRBV4-2
J gene: TRBJ1-2
CDR3 protein: CASSQDWKNYGYTF
CDR3 DNA: TGTGCCAGCAGCCAAGATTGGAAGAACTATGGCTACACCTTC

clone size: -
D gene: TRBD1
V gene: TRBV6-2/TRBV6-3
J gene: TRBJ1-5
CDR3 protein: CASSSSDRVGGYSNQPQHF
CDR3 DNA: TGTGCCAGCAGTTCCTCGGACAGGGTGGGGGGGTATAGCAATCAGCCCCAGCATTTT

clone size: -
D gene: -
V gene: TRBV19
J gene: TRBJ1-2
CDR3 protein: CASSMGPQEPYGYTF
CDR3 DNA: TGTGCCAGTAGTATGGGACCACAGGAACCGTATGGCTACACCTTC

clone size: few
D gene: -
V gene: TRBV23-1
J gene: TRBJ2-1
CDR3 protein: CASSQKGIHSYNEQFF
CDR3 DNA: TGCGCCAGCAGTCAAAAGGGGATTCACTCCTACAATGAGCAGTTCTTC

clone size: -
D gene: -
V gene: TRBV7-2
J gene: TRBJ1-6
CDR3 protein: CASSLVGVYNSPLHF
CDR3 DNA: TGTGCCAGCAGCTTAGTAGGCGTCTATAATTCACCCCTCCACTTT